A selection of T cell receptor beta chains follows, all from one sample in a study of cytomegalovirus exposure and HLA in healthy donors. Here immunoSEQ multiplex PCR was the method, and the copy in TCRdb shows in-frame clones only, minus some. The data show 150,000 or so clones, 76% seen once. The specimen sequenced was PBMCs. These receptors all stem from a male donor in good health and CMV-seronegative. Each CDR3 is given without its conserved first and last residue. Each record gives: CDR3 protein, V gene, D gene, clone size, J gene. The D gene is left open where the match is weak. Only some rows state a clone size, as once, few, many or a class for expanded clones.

CDR3aa: ASSHGLAGFRSTDTQY
v_gene: TRBV13
d_gene: TRBD2
abundance: NA
j_gene: TRBJ2-3

CDR3aa: ASSSSGGGRLF
v_gene: TRBV9
d_gene: NA
abundance: NA
j_gene: TRBJ1-4

CDR3aa: ASRLGHRDGYT
v_gene: TRBV27
d_gene: NA
abundance: NA
j_gene: TRBJ1-2

CDR3aa: ASSLGTSGRKETQY
v_gene: TRBV5-6
d_gene: TRBD2
abundance: NA
j_gene: TRBJ2-5

CDR3aa: ASSGTGTLTPQH
v_gene: TRBV2
d_gene: TRBD1
abundance: NA
j_gene: TRBJ1-5

CDR3aa: ASSQVGGGAFTDTQY
v_gene: TRBV14
d_gene: NA
abundance: NA
j_gene: TRBJ2-3

CDR3aa: ASTTDRGWGGAF
v_gene: TRBV19
d_gene: TRBD1
abundance: once
j_gene: TRBJ1-1

CDR3aa: ASRYLAHEQY
v_gene: TRBV21-1
d_gene: NA
abundance: NA
j_gene: TRBJ2-7

CDR3aa: ASSHPGVYEQY
v_gene: TRBV14
d_gene: NA
abundance: NA
j_gene: TRBJ2-7

CDR3aa: ASRRDRETQY
v_gene: TRBV6-5
d_gene: TRBD1
abundance: once
j_gene: TRBJ2-5

CDR3aa: ASSLRTATNEKLF
v_gene: TRBV28
d_gene: NA
abundance: NA
j_gene: TRBJ1-4

CDR3aa: ASSRQSYEQY
v_gene: TRBV7-2
d_gene: NA
abundance: NA
j_gene: TRBJ2-7

CDR3aa: AWSFRGTGEISYEQY
v_gene: TRBV30
d_gene: TRBD1
abundance: NA
j_gene: TRBJ2-7

CDR3aa: ASSDEGRGSQY
v_gene: TRBV2
d_gene: NA
abundance: once
j_gene: TRBJ2-5

CDR3aa: ASSPGGGAPETQY
v_gene: TRBV11-2
d_gene: TRBD2
abundance: NA
j_gene: TRBJ2-5

CDR3aa: ASSLLGTENTDTQY
v_gene: TRBV11-2
d_gene: TRBD1
abundance: once
j_gene: TRBJ2-3

CDR3aa: ATSRGRESLSTDTQY
v_gene: TRBV15
d_gene: NA
abundance: NA
j_gene: TRBJ2-3

CDR3aa: SGGGRSNYGYT
v_gene: TRBV29-1
d_gene: NA
abundance: NA
j_gene: TRBJ1-2

CDR3aa: SVFWGAGPYEQY
v_gene: TRBV29-1
d_gene: TRBD2
abundance: NA
j_gene: TRBJ2-7

CDR3aa: ASSLSGQGNSPLH
v_gene: TRBV5-4
d_gene: TRBD1
abundance: once
j_gene: TRBJ1-6

CDR3aa: ASSPPGDWNEQF
v_gene: TRBV28
d_gene: NA
abundance: NA
j_gene: TRBJ2-1

CDR3aa: ASSLFGEEKLF
v_gene: TRBV18
d_gene: NA
abundance: NA
j_gene: TRBJ1-4

CDR3aa: ASSFRMPRLAGEGTQY
v_gene: TRBV7-2
d_gene: TRBD2
abundance: few
j_gene: TRBJ2-5

CDR3aa: ASSFGTAQNTEAF
v_gene: TRBV11-2
d_gene: TRBD1
abundance: NA
j_gene: TRBJ1-1

CDR3aa: ASSVHSGVTEAF
v_gene: TRBV14
d_gene: NA
abundance: few
j_gene: TRBJ1-1

CDR3aa: ASGLAGGTGANVLT
v_gene: TRBV2
d_gene: TRBD2
abundance: NA
j_gene: TRBJ2-6